Below, 29 T cell receptor beta chains from the same sample are listed, as sequenced in a study of tumor and adjacent non-tumor tissue in lung cancer. TCRbeta libraries were built with three rounds of nested PCR, modified from ARM-PCR. TCRdb redid the calling of the multiplex PCR reads with MiXCR, one entry per CDR3 protein. The data contain around 79,000 distinct CDR3 sequences, roughly 72% of them singletons. This sample's RNA came from whole unsorted tissue. Input material: lung tumor tissue. These receptors were collected from a woman in her forties with non-small cell lung cancer.

The gene calls are TRBV19 and TRBJ2-1, with 7 bases identical to TRBD1. Germline CDR1 LNHDA, CDR2 SQIVND (reference sequence). CDR3 size: 16 residues. The trim removed 5 bases at V and 3 bases at J, leaving 10 bases unmatched. The CDR3 sequence: CASSPPDRMDYNEQFF. The CDR3 coding sequence is TGTGCCAGTAGTCCCCCGGACAGGATGGACTACAATGAGCAGTTCTTC.

As regards this clonotype: This may stem from a read error, because a much larger clone lies one nucleotide away. V gene TRBV24-1 combines with J gene TRBJ2-1; maybe TRBD1 (6 bases). CDR3 length: 14 amino acids. Per the germline V gene, CDR1 is KGHDR and CDR2 is SFDVKD. Written as DNA, the CDR3 is TGTACCACCAGTGATTCACAGGGTTACAATGAGCAGTTCTTC. It translates to CTTSDSQGYNEQFF.

This clonotype was seen ten or more times. This sequence joins TRBV30 and TRBJ1-2; tentatively, D is TRBD1 (5 bases). This CDR3 is 12 amino acids long. Germline CDR1 GTSNPN, CDR2 SVGIG (reference sequence). Trimming stripped 4 bases from V and 4 bases from J, with 10 bases between. The DNA for the CDR3 is TGTGCCTGGACGCAGGGTGTCTATGGCTACACCTTC. Protein product: CAWTQGVYGYTF.

As concerns this clonotype: It may be a read error: a sequence one base away is much more abundant. As DNA, the CDR3 is TGTGCCAGCAGTTTAAGAGGAGCGGGAGTAAGCGAGCAGTACTTC. This gives the protein CASSLRGAGVSEQYF. The genes are TRBV28 and TRBJ2-7; TRBD2 matches 8 bases. This CDR3 has 15 amino acids. Trimming took 2 bases from V and 6 from J; bases not matched to a gene: 9. Germline V gives CDR1 MDHEN, CDR2 SYDVKM.

Concerning this clonotype: The junction departs from germline at one end; a sequencing error may be responsible. This chain links TRBV4-1 with TRBJ1-2, with D unresolved. This CDR3 comprises 14 residues. In germline, CDR1 is MGHRA, CDR2 YSYEKL. CDR3 in DNA: TGCGCCAGCAGCCAAGTTTACGGGGAACATGGCTACACATTC. Protein product: CASSQVYGEHGYTF.

This chain uses TRBV7-8 with TRBJ2-3, with 8 bases matching TRBD2. The CDR3 totals 14 residues. Germline V gene data show CDR1 as SGHVS and CDR2 as FQNEAQ. V was pared by 7 bases and J by 3 bases, with 6 bases of the junction left unmatched. CDR3 sequence reads: CASTIAGCTDTQYF. CDR3 in DNA: TGTGCCAGCACCATAGCGGGATGTACAGATACGCAGTATTTT.

Remarks on this clonotype: One end of the junction is discordant with germline, which a read error may explain. The chain has TRBV12-3 or TRBV12-4 and TRBJ1-6, with D unresolved. This CDR3 is 13 amino acids long. CDR3: CDSSPCGESPLHF. CDR3 nucleotides: TGTGACAGCAGCCCCTGCGGGGAATCACCCCTCCACTTT.

Concerning this clonotype itself: Germline and junction disagree at one end, which may indicate a read error. The V call is TRBV5-6, the J call TRBJ1-6, with D perhaps matching TRBD1 (6 bases). This CDR3 region has 15 residues. Germline assignment: CDR1 SGHDT and CDR2 YYEEEE. CDR3 DNA sequence: TGTGCCAGCAGTTCAAGGGACACTCACGGTTCACTCCTCCACTTT. Amino acid sequence: CASSSRDTHGSLLHF.

With regard to this clonotype: Relative to the germline gene, one junction end is altered; a read error may explain this. The chain is built from TRBV12-3 or TRBV12-4 and TRBJ1-6; D possibly corresponds to TRBD1 (6 bases). The length of the CDR3 is 14 residues. The CDR3 region has the DNA TGTGCCAGCAGAACAGGGCCGGATAATTCATCCCTCCACTTT. It codes for CASRTGPDNSSLHF.

V usage is TRBV12-3 or TRBV12-4 and J usage is TRBJ2-4; the D is unclear. The CDR3 extends over 13 amino acids. The CDR3: CANSGRTGNIQYF. The CDR3, as DNA: TGTGCAAACAGTGGCCGGACGGGAAACATTCAGTACTTC.

A remark on this clonotype: At one boundary the junction diverges from the germline segment, which might be a read error. The rearrangement joins TRBV24-1 to TRBJ2-2; a possible D gene is TRBD1 (6 bases). The CDR3 has 15 amino acids. The germline CDR1 and CDR2 sequences are KGHDR and SFDVKD. CDR3 DNA: TGTGCCACCAGTGGGACAGTAGCGAACGCCGGGGAGCTGTTTTTT. Its protein product is CATSGTVANAGELFF.

This clonotype was counted once. A much larger clone lies one base from this, so it may be a read error. This chain links TRBV12-3 or TRBV12-4 with TRBJ2-7, with 9 positions matching TRBD2. The CDR3 sequence is 14 residues long. J gave up 10 bases and V 7 bases, and 14 bases lay outside the gene matches. CDR3 coding DNA: TGTGCCAGCAAACTGGGACTAGCCGACGGCGACCAGTACTTC. Translation: CASKLGLADGDQYF.

V usage is TRBV6-5 and J usage is TRBJ2-6, with 7 bases lining up with TRBD1. V dropped 7 bases and J dropped 7; count of bases not matched to a gene: 10. This CDR3 contains 15 residues. From germline, CDR1 is MNHEY and CDR2 SVGAGI. CDR3 region: CASIREGAGANVLTF. CDR3 DNA sequence: TGTGCCAGCATACGTGAGGGGGCCGGAGCCAACGTCCTGACTTTC.

On this clonotype: One junction end disagrees with the germline gene, perhaps due to a read error. The V gene is TRBV6-2 or TRBV6-3, the J gene TRBJ2-2; 10 bases fit TRBD2. The CDR3 totals 16 residues. Germline assignment: CDR1 MNHEY and CDR2 SVGEGT. The DNA of the CDR3 is TGTGCCAGCATACCCGGGGCAGCGGGAGGGACCGGGGAACTGTTTTTT. Translation gives CASIPGAAGGTGELFF.

This sequence joins TRBV20-1 and TRBJ2-7; TRBD2 matches at 7 bases. With 8 bases clipped from V and 5 bases from J, the junction kept 15 bases outside the gene matches. Germline lookup yields CDR1 DFQATT and CDR2 SNEGSKA (reference sequence). The CDR3 runs 14 residues. CDR3 protein: CSSNTGSSGHEQYF. The CDR3 DNA sequence: TGCAGTTCCAACACCGGGTCTAGCGGCCACGAGCAGTACTTC.

In the case of this clonotype: The conserved final phenylalanine or tryptophan is absent from the CDR3, which likely points to a read error. The genes are TRBV11-2 and TRBJ2-5, with D perhaps TRBD2 (6 bases). Germline V gene sequence: CDR1 SGHAT, CDR2 FQNNGV. The CDR3 sequence is 15 residues long. CDR3 loop: CASSLDLASGGTQYI. The CDR3 DNA is TGTGCCAGTAGCTTGGACCTAGCGAGTGGGGGGACCCAGTACATC.

A remark on this clonotype: This may be a read error: a much more frequent sequence differs by one nucleotide. The V gene is TRBV5-1, the J gene TRBJ2-7; 10 nucleotides line up with TRBD2. The CDR3 loop spans 14 amino acids. CDR1 and CDR2 from the germline V gene are SGHRS and YFSETQ. V dropped 4 bases and J dropped 9; count of bases not matched to a gene: 10. The chain's CDR3 is CASSLLAGVGVQYF. The CDR3 DNA follows: TGCGCCAGCAGCCTTCTAGCGGGAGTAGGCGTGCAGTACTTC.

In regard to this clonotype: This may arise from a read error, as a much more abundant clone is one base away. This sequence joins TRBV5-4 and TRBJ2-2; 7 bases map to TRBD1. This CDR3 is built from 16 residues. The germline CDR1 and CDR2 sequences are SGHNT and YYREEE (reference sequence). V shed 4 bases and J 3 bases; nucleotides not matched to a gene: 9. The chain's CDR3 is CASSPPGQLDTGELFF. CDR3 DNA: TGTGCCAGCAGCCCGCCGGGACAGCTGGACACCGGGGAGCTGTTTTTT. The full variable domain, its missing parts supplied by reference TRBV5-4 and TRBJ2-2, is ETGVTQSPTHLIKTRGQQVTLRCSSQSGHNTVSWYQQALGQGPQFIFQYYREEENGRGNFPPRFSGLQFPNYSSELNVNALELDDSALYLCASSPPGQLDTGELFFGEGSRLTVL.

Comment on this clonotype: This CDR3 is missing its conserved last phenylalanine or tryptophan, likely due to a read error. This rearrangement joins TRBV6-1 to TRBJ1-1; no reliable D call. The CDR3 has 14 residues. The V gene's germline CDR1 is MNHNS and CDR2 SASEGT. This CDR3 is CASNEGSWQDEAFL. The DNA of the CDR3 is TGTGCCAGCAATGAAGGATCCTGGCAAGATGAAGCTTTCTTA.

This clonotype was found a few times. It may be a read error: a sequence one base away is much more abundant. The chain recombines TRBV6-6 with TRBJ1-5; 8 bases map to TRBD1. V lost 8 bases to trimming and J lost 5 bases; unmatched junction nucleotides: 5. This CDR3 region has 13 residues. Germline V gives CDR1 MNHNY, CDR2 SVGAGI (reference sequence). The CDR3 DNA sequence: TGTGCCAGCGCCAGGGGGCAGGATCAGCCCCAGCATTTT. It specifies CASARGQDQPQHF.

Concerning this clonotype itself: This clone may be a read error of a much larger clone one base away. V gene TRBV20-1 combines with J gene TRBJ2-5; the match to TRBD1 covers 9 bases. V shed 6 bases, J shed 4 bases, and the junction held 9 bases outside the gene matches. The CDR3 consists of 14 residues. Germline values: CDR1 DFQATT, CDR2 SNEGSKA (reference sequence). The CDR3 nucleotides are TGCAGTGCCCCAATACAGGGGGCGAGAGAGACCCAGTACTTC. Its translation is CSAPIQGARETQYF.

With respect to this clonotype: Since a much larger clone is just one base distant, this may be a read error. This chain connects TRBV20-1 to TRBJ2-5; 7 bases are a match to TRBD2. The CDR3 extends over 12 amino acids. Germline V gives CDR1 DFQATT, CDR2 SNEGSKA (reference sequence). The DNA for the CDR3 is TGCAGGGCTAGCGGAAAGCAAGAGACCCAGTACTTC. Residues: CRASGKQETQYF.

To note about this clonotype: This may come from a read error, since a much larger clone is one base off. The rearrangement uses TRBV5-1 and TRBJ2-7; 7 nucleotides match TRBD1. CDR3 length: 15 residues. The germline gives CDR1 SGHRS, CDR2 YFSETQ. CDR3 loop: CARSLYPGTAYEQYF. As DNA, the CDR3 is TGCGCCAGAAGCTTGTACCCCGGGACAGCCTACGAGCAGTACTTC. The whole variable domain, filled in from reference TRBV5-1 and TRBJ2-7, reads KAGVTQTPRYLIKTRGQQVTLSCSPISGHRSVSWYQQTPGQGLQFLFEYFSETQRNKGNFPGRFSGRQFSNSRSEMNVSTLELGDSALYLCARSLYPGTAYEQYFGPGTRLTVT.

As to this clonotype: This sequence may be a read error, since a much larger clone differs from it by one base. J is TRBJ1-4 and V is TRBV5-1; D gene unclear. The germline CDR1 and CDR2 sequences are SGHRS and YFSETQ. This CDR3 contains 13 residues. Trimming removed 0 bases from V and 8 bases from J, with 8 bases in between. CDR3 region: CASSLVEEEKLFF. DNA for the CDR3: TGCGCCAGCAGCTTGGTGGAGGAGGAAAAACTGTTTTTT.

This clonotype was seen just once. One junction end does not reproduce the germline sequence, and a read error may be involved. The V gene is TRBV7-8, the J gene TRBJ2-3, with 7 bases lining up with TRBD2. Germline loops: CDR1 SGHVS, CDR2 FQNEAQ. The CDR3 is 17 residues long. CDR3 DNA sequence: TGTGCCAGCAGCCTTTACGATCTAGCGGCGGAGACAGATACGCAATATTTT. This translates into CASSLYDLAAETDTQYF.

In the case of this clonotype: The final CDR3 position lacks the conserved phenylalanine or tryptophan, pointing to a likely read error. The chain combines TRBV20-1 with TRBJ1-5; no firm D call. CDR1 DFQATT and CDR2 SNEGSKA come from the germline V gene (reference sequence). With 7 bases removed from V and 4 bases from J, the gap between germline ends came to 17 bases. The CDR3 runs to 14 residues. Here the CDR3 reads CSVATQNSNQPQHS. The CDR3 coding sequence is TGCAGTGTTGCCACCCAAAATAGTAATCAGCCCCAGCATTCT.

To note about this clonotype: With a much larger clone just one base away, this may be a read error. The chain's CDR3 is CASSLYFGEQHF. In DNA, the CDR3 is TGTGCCAGCAGCTTATATTTTGGTGAGCAGCACTTC. The rearrangement links TRBV13 to TRBJ2-7, with D unclear. Germline assignment: CDR1 PRHDT and CDR2 FYEKMQ (reference sequence). There are 12 residues in the CDR3.

This clonotype was seen only a few times. The chain carries TRBV20-1 and TRBJ2-5; D may correspond to TRBD1 or TRBD2 (6 bases each). CDR3 length: 15 residues. Germline V gene sequence: CDR1 DFQATT, CDR2 SNEGSKA (reference sequence). Trimming shortened V by 1 base and J by 5 bases, and 17 bases separated the two germline ends. The CDR3 sequence: CSARVDVGGAETQYF. CDR3 DNA: TGCAGTGCTAGAGTCGACGTCGGGGGCGCGGAGACCCAGTACTTC.

The chain has TRBV11-2 and TRBJ2-5; possible D gene TRBD1, 5 bases. The CDR3 loop spans 15 amino acids. Germline-derived CDR1 and CDR2 are SGHAT and FQNNGV. Trimming shortened V by 9 bases and J by 2 bases, and 19 bases separated the two germline ends. In DNA, the CDR3 is TGTGCCAGTACCAAATTCGCACAGGTACAAGAGACCCAGTACTTC. Translation: CASTKFAQVQETQYF.